This is a list of T cell receptor beta chains from one sample in a study of vaccination and CD4 T cells after COVID-19. Each CDR3 protein gets one entry after TCRdb re-called the PCR reads with MiXCR. In the table there are under 13,000 distinct CDR3 sequences, roughly 40% of which are singletons. These TCRs' antigens remain unknown. The source material was CD4+ T cells from blood, cultured in vitro, sampled after SARS-CoV-2 vaccination. These receptors all come from a human donor who had recovered from COVID-19. CDR3s leave out the opening cysteine and the closing phenylalanine or tryptophan. Fields, in order: V gene, J gene, D gene, CDR3 protein. A D gene is named only where the DNA matches it firmly.

>TRBV20-1|TRBJ2-1|NA
SAAPQGTNEQF
>TRBV6-2/TRBV6-3|TRBJ2-7|TRBD1
ASRRDRGPYEQY
>TRBV28|TRBJ1-4|NA
ASSVTATNEKLF
>TRBV27|TRBJ2-7|TRBD2
ASSLAGGVLSYEQY
>TRBV20-1|TRBJ2-7|TRBD1
SASLGSRGTYEQY
>TRBV5-1|TRBJ2-7|NA
ASSSKPRDEQY
>TRBV20-1|TRBJ2-3|NA
SVTNGERTDTQY
>TRBV7-9|TRBJ1-5|NA
ASSLGGNNQPQH
>TRBV28|TRBJ1-1|NA
ASSLELADTEAF
>TRBV18|TRBJ1-1|TRBD1
ASSPQQGADTEAF
>TRBV7-9|TRBJ1-5|NA
ASSLDSGRPQH
>TRBV24-1|TRBJ2-7|NA
ATSDPTKVGFEQY
>TRBV6-2/TRBV6-3|TRBJ1-5|TRBD1
ASRNRGSGNQPQH
>TRBV20-1|TRBJ1-6|TRBD1
SASPQGSWLNSPLH
>TRBV29-1|TRBJ1-5|NA
SVAQDNQPQH
>TRBV4-2|TRBJ2-2|NA
ASSQDTELF
>TRBV24-1|TRBJ2-7|NA
ATSGAGTPYEQY
>TRBV5-1|TRBJ1-2|NA
ASSTTGRVGYGYT
>TRBV15|TRBJ1-1|NA
ATSRGQAAEAF
>TRBV24-1|TRBJ1-2|NA
ATSDGSRGYT
>TRBV19|TRBJ2-1|NA
ANLGNWGEQF
>TRBV21-1|TRBJ2-1|NA
ASSKDRLSDGEQF
>TRBV6-1|TRBJ2-1|NA
ASNTLVNEQF
>TRBV7-8|TRBJ2-5|TRBD2
ASSGDYPQETQY
>TRBV20-1|TRBJ2-7|TRBD1
SATTGYDEQY
>TRBV29-1|TRBJ2-5|TRBD2
SVFHRAFGGETQY
>TRBV28|TRBJ1-6|NA
ASSPHRLAGSPLH
>TRBV7-2|TRBJ1-3|TRBD1
ASSLGTGGNGNTIY
>TRBV7-3|TRBJ2-4|NA
ASSLQGTTKNIQY
>TRBV6-5|TRBJ1-1|NA
ASSYRGDTEAF
>TRBV20-1|TRBJ2-1|TRBD2
SARDTPSGSLGGSGEQF
>TRBV7-2|TRBJ2-3|TRBD2
ASSSGLAALTDTQY
>TRBV20-1|TRBJ2-3|TRBD2
SARGGRVRTDTQY
>TRBV15|TRBJ2-3|TRBD2
ATGRRLASTDTQY
>TRBV12-3/TRBV12-4|TRBJ2-7|TRBD1
ASSLKVLGTGNYEQY
>TRBV28|TRBJ1-6|NA
ASSFGGSYNSPLH
>TRBV6-1|TRBJ2-2|NA
ASSPSQGKSNTGELF
>TRBV20-1|TRBJ2-1|NA
SAKEFNEQF
>TRBV28|TRBJ2-3|NA
ASILGLAPTDTQY
>TRBV4-2|TRBJ2-1|TRBD2
ASSQAQGTSGNEQF